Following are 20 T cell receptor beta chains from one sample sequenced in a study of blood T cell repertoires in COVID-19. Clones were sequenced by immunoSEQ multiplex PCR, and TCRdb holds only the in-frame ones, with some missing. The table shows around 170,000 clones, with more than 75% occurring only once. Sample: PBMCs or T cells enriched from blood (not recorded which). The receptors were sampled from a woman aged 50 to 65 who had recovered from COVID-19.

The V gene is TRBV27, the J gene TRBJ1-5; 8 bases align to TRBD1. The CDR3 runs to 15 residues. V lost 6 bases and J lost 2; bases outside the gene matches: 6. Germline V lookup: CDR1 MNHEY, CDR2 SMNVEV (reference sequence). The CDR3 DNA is TGTGCCAGCAGCTCCGCGGGACAGGGCAATCAGCCCCAGCATTTT. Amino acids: CASSSAGQGNQPQHF.

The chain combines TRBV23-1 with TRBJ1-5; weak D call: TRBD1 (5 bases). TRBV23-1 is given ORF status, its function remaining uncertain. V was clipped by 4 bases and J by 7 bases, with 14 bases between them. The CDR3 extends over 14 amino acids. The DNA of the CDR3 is TGCGCCAGCAGTCGGAAAAAGGGGTGGCAGCCCCAGCATTTT. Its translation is CASSRKKGWQPQHF.

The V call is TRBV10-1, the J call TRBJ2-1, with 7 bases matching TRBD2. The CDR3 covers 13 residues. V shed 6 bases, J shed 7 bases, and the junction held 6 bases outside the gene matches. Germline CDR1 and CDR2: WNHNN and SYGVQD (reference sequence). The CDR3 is CASSGLGVNEQFF. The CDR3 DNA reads TGCGCCAGCAGCGGACTAGGGGTAAATGAGCAGTTCTTC.

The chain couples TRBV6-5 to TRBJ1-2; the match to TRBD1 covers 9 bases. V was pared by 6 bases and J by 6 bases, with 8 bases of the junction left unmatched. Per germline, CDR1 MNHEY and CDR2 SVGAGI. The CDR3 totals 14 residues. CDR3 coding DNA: TGTGCCAGCAGCGCACAGGGGGCGCTTCATGGCTACACCTTC. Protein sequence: CASSAQGALHGYTF.

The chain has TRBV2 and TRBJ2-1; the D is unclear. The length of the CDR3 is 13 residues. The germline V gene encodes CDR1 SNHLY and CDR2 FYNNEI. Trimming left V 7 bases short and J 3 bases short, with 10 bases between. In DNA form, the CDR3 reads TGTGCCAGCAACGCCTTACTCTACAATGAGCAGTTCTTC. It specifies CASNALLYNEQFF. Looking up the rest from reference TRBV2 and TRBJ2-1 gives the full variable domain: EPEVTQTPSHQVTQMGQEVILRCVPISNHLYFYWYRQILGQKVEFLVSFYNNEISEKSEIFDDQFSVERPDGSNFTLKIRSTKLEDSAMYFCASNALLYNEQFFGPGTRLTVL.

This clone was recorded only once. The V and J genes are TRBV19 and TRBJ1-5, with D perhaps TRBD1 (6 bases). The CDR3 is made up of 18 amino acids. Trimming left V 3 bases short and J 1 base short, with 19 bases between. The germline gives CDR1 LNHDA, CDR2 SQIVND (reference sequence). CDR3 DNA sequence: TGTGCCAGTAGTATCCTGACAGGAATCTATACGAGCAATCAGCCCCAGCATTTT. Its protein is CASSILTGIYTSNQPQHF. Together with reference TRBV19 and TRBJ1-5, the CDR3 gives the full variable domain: DGGITQSPKYLFRKEGQNVTLSCEQNLNHDAMYWYRQDPGQGLRLIYYSQIVNDFQKGDIAEGYSVSREKKESFPLTVTSAQKNPTAFYLCASSILTGIYTSNQPQHFGDGTRLSIL.

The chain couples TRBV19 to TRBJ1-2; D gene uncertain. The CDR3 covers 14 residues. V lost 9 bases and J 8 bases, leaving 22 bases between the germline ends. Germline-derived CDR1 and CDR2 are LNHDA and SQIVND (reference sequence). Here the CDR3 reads CASESPGVSKGYTF. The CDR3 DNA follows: TGTGCCAGCGAAAGTCCCGGGGTGTCGAAAGGCTACACCTTC.

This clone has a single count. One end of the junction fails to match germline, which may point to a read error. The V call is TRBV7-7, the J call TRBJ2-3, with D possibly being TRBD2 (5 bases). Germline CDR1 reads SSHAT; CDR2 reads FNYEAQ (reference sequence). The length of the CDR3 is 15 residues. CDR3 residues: CASSLAHSLTDTQYF. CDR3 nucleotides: TGTGCTAGCAGCTTAGCGCACAGCTTAACAGATACGCAGTATTTT.

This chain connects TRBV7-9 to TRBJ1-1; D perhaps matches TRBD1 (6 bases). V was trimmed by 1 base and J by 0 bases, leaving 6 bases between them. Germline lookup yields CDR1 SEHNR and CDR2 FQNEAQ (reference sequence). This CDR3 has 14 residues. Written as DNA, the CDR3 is TGTGCCAGCAGCTTAGGGGACATGAACACTGAAGCTTTCTTT. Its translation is CASSLGDMNTEAFF.

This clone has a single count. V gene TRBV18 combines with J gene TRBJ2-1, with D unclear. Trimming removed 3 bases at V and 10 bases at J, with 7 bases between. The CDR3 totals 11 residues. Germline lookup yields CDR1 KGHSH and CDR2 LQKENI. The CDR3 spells CASSPGEEQFF. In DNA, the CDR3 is TGTGCCAGCTCACCCGGTGAGGAGCAGTTCTTC.

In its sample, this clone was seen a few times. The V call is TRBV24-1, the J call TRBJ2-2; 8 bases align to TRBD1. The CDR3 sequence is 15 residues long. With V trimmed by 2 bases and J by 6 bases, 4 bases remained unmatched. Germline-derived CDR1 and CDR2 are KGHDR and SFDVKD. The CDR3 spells CATSDSRGLAGELFF. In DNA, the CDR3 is TGTGCCACCAGTGATTCCAGGGGGCTTGCCGGGGAGCTGTTTTTT.

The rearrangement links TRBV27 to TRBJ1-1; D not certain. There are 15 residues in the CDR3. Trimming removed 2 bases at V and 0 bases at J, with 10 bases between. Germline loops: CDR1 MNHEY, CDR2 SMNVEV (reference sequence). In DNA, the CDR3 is TGTGCCAGCAGTTTAGGTCCAGTCATGAACACTGAAGCTTTCTTT. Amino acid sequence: CASSLGPVMNTEAFF.

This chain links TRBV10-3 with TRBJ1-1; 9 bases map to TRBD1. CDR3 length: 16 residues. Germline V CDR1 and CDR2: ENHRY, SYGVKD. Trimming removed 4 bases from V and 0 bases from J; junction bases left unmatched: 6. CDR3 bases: TGTGCCATCAGTGCCGGACAGGGGATAATGAACACTGAAGCTTTCTTT. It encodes CAISAGQGIMNTEAFF.

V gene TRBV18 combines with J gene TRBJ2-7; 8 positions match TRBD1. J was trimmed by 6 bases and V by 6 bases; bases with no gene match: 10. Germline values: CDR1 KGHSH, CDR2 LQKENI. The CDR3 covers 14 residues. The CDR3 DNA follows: TGTGCCAGCTCTCCCTCAGGGGGCTTCAGCGAGCAGTACTTC. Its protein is CASSPSGGFSEQYF.

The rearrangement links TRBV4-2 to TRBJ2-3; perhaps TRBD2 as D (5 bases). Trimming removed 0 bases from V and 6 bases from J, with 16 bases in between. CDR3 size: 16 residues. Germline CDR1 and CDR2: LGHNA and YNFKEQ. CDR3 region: CASSQDASGSIDTQYF. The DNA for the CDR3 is TGTGCCAGCAGCCAAGATGCGAGTGGGAGCATTGATACGCAGTATTTT.

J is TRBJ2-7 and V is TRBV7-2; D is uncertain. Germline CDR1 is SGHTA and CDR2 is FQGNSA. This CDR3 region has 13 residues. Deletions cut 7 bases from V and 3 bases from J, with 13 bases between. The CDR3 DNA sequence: TGTGCCAGCACCCCAGGCCCAGGCTACGAGCAGTACTTC. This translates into CASTPGPGYEQYF.

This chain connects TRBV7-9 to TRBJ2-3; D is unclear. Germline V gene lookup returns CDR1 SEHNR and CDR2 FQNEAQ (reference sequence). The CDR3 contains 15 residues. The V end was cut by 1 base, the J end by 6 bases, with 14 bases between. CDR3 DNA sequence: TGTGCCAGCAGCTTAGGGGCCTCTGGTGGCGATACGCAGTATTTT. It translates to CASSLGASGGDTQYF.

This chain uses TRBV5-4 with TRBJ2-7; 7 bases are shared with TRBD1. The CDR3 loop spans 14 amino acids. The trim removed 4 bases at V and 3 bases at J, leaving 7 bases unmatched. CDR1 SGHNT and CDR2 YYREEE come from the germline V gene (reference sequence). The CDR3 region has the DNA TGTGCCAGCAGCGGCCGGGACAGCTTCTACGAGCAGTACTTC. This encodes CASSGRDSFYEQYF.

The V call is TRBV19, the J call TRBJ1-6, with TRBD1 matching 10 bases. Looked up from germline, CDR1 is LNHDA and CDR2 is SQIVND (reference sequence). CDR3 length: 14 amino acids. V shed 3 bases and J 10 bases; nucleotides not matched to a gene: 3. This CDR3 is CASSIGTGESPLHF. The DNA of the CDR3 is TGTGCCAGTAGTATTGGGACAGGGGAATCACCCCTCCACTTT.

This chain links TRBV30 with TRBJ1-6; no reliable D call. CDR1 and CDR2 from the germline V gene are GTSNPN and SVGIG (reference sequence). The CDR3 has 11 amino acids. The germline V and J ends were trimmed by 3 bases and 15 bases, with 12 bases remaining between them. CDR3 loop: CAWRLGQLLHF. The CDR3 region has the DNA TGTGCCTGGAGACTGGGCCAGCTCCTCCACTTT. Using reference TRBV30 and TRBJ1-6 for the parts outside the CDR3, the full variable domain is SQTIHQWPATLVQPVGSPLSLECTVEGTSNPNLYWYRQAAGRGLQLLFYSVGIGQISSEVPQNLSASRPQDRQFILSSKKLLLSDSGFYLCAWRLGQLLHFGNGTRLTVT.